These T cell receptor beta chains were read from a single sample in a study of CD8 T cells in Susac syndrome. TCRdb analysed the immunoSEQ multiplex PCR reads with MiXCR anew, one entry per CDR3 protein. This table holds some 180,000 distinct CDR3 sequences, around 94% found once. The sequenced sample was CD4+ T cells from PBMCs. The receptor source for this set is a human donor with Susac syndrome. CDR3s include the opening cysteine and the closing phenylalanine or tryptophan. The D gene is left open where the match is weak. The size of a clone is reported for some rows only, either as once, few or many, or as a class for expanded clones.

clone size | D gene | J gene | CDR3 length | V gene | CDR3 protein | CDR3 DNA
- | - | TRBJ1-5 | 16 | TRBV4-3 | CASSQELRGLNQPQHF | TGCGCCAGCAGCCAAGAACTCAGGGGACTAAATCAGCCCCAGCATTTT
- | - | TRBJ2-7 | 13 | TRBV5-4 | CASSLDVGDGQYF | TGTGCCAGCAGCTTGGATGTGGGGGACGGGCAGTACTTC
- | - | TRBJ2-5 | 14 | TRBV7-2 | CASSSPIIGETQYF | TGTGCCAGCAGCTCCCCCATCATCGGGGAGACCCAGTACTTC
- | TRBD2 | TRBJ2-3 | 17 | TRBV20-1 | CSAQPGLAGGWADTQYF | TGCAGTGCACAACCGGGACTAGCGGGGGGTTGGGCAGATACGCAGTATTTT
- | - | TRBJ1-5 | 14 | TRBV20-1 | CSARWGASNQPQHF | TGCAGTGCTAGATGGGGGGCTAGCAATCAGCCCCAGCATTTT
- | - | TRBJ1-2 | 13 | TRBV6-6 | CASKRAVNYGYTF | TGTGCCAGCAAACGGGCAGTTAACTATGGCTACACCTTC
- | - | TRBJ2-7 | 13 | TRBV5-1 | CASSFTGSDEQYF | TGCGCCAGCAGCTTCACAGGGTCTGACGAGCAGTACTTC
- | - | TRBJ2-3 | 12 | TRBV20-1 | CSARESADTQYF | TGCAGTGCTAGAGAGTCCGCAGATACGCAGTATTTT
- | - | TRBJ2-7 | 17 | TRBV7-2 | CASSLVGTYDSSYEQYF | TGTGCCAGCAGCTTAGTGGGCACTTACGATAGCTCCTACGAGCAGTACTTC
once | - | TRBJ2-1 | 12 | TRBV5-1 | CASSLAGYEQFF | TGCGCCAGCAGCTTGGCCGGGTATGAGCAGTTCTTC
once | - | TRBJ1-5 | 14 | TRBV20-1 | CSAKNSQGNQPQHF | TGCAGTGCCAAGAATTCGCAGGGCAATCAGCCCCAGCATTTT
- | - | TRBJ2-7 | 15 | TRBV4-2 | CASSQRGDTSYEQYF | TGTGCCAGCAGCCAGAGGGGAGACACATCCTACGAGCAGTACTTC
- | - | TRBJ1-2 | 13 | TRBV19 | CASSIPHVDGYTF | TGTGCCAGTAGTATACCCCACGTGGATGGCTACACCTTC
- | - | TRBJ2-7 | 14 | TRBV3-1 | CASSQDQGRDEQYF | TGTGCCAGCAGCCAAGATCAGGGGCGGGACGAGCAGTACTTC
few | - | TRBJ1-5 | 14 | TRBV7-9 | CASSRDSSNQPQHF | TGTGCCAGCAGTCGGGACTCCAGCAATCAGCCCCAGCATTTT
- | TRBD1 | TRBJ2-2 | 12 | TRBV29-1 | CSVTTGTGELFF | TGCAGCGTAACGACAGGGACCGGGGAGCTGTTTTTT
- | TRBD2 | TRBJ2-1 | 13 | TRBV24-1 | CATSDPGLARWFF | TGTGCCACCAGTGATCCGGGACTAGCGAGATGGTTCTTC
- | - | TRBJ1-1 | 16 | TRBV3-1 | CASSHISDGMNTEAFF | TGTGCCAGCAGCCACATTTCAGACGGGATGAACACTGAAGCTTTCTTT
once | - | TRBJ1-1 | 14 | TRBV30 | CAWGARARRPEAFF | TGTGCCTGGGGCGCTCGGGCCCGCCGCCCTGAAGCTTTCTTT
- | - | TRBJ2-2 | 14 | TRBV29-1 | CSVMGGPNTGELFF | TGCAGCGTTATGGGCGGACCGAACACCGGGGAGCTGTTTTTT
- | - | TRBJ2-7 | 15 | TRBV6-2/TRBV6-3 | CASSYVAGNPYEQYF | TGTGCCAGCAGTTACGTGGCAGGGAACCCCTACGAGCAGTACTTC
- | - | TRBJ1-2 | 15 | TRBV9 | CASSVSQDSNYGYTF | TGTGCCAGCAGCGTATCCCAGGACTCTAACTATGGCTACACCTTC
- | TRBD1 | TRBJ2-7 | 11 | TRBV7-8 | CASSLDRAQYF | TGTGCCAGCAGCCTGGACAGGGCGCAGTACTTC
- | - | TRBJ2-5 | 13 | TRBV27 | CASSFGGGETQYF | TGTGCCAGCAGTTTTGGAGGGGGAGAGACCCAGTACTTC
- | - | TRBJ2-7 | 14 | TRBV15 | CATSRETEGSPDVF | TGTGCCACCAGCAGAGAAACGGAAGGCTCCCCGGACGTCTTC
- | - | TRBJ1-5 | 12 | TRBV28 | CASKQSNQPQHF | TGTGCCAGCAAACAGAGCAATCAGCCCCAGCATTTT
- | - | TRBJ1-5 | 13 | TRBV15 | CATSGRTDQPQHF | TGTGCCACCAGCGGACGGACGGATCAGCCCCAGCATTTT
- | - | TRBJ1-1 | 15 | TRBV18 | CASSPVGEKNTEAFF | TGTGCCAGCTCACCAGTCGGGGAAAAGAACACTGAAGCTTTCTTT
- | - | TRBJ2-7 | 16 | TRBV4-1 | CASSQDMGGRKYEQYF | TGCGCCAGCAGCCAAGATATGGGAGGCAGAAAATACGAGCAGTACTTC
- | - | TRBJ1-1 | 13 | TRBV20-1 | CSAARNMNTEAFF | TGCAGTGCTGCCAGAAACATGAACACTGAAGCTTTCTTT
- | TRBD2 | TRBJ2-1 | 16 | TRBV3-1 | CASSLLLAEHGGEQFF | TGTGCCAGCAGCCTACTTCTAGCGGAACATGGTGGTGAGCAGTTCTTC
- | TRBD2 | TRBJ2-3 | 14 | TRBV10-3 | CAISSGRATDTQYF | TGTGCCATATCAAGCGGGAGGGCCACAGATACGCAGTATTTT
- | TRBD2 | TRBJ2-1 | 17 | TRBV6-5 | CASSYPGAGTSGNEQFF | TGTGCCAGCAGTTACCCGGGAGCGGGGACCTCAGGGAATGAGCAGTTCTTC
- | - | TRBJ1-3 | 13 | TRBV14 | CASSQAGSDTIYF | TGTGCCAGCAGCCAAGCCGGGAGCGACACCATATATTTT
once | TRBD1 | TRBJ2-2 | 16 | TRBV9 | CASSVAGTGATGELFF | TGTGCCAGCAGCGTAGCAGGGACAGGGGCCACCGGGGAGCTGTTTTTT
once | TRBD2 | TRBJ2-3 | 17 | TRBV6-5 | CASSYGARLAATDTQYF | TGTGCCAGCAGTTACGGCGCCAGACTAGCGGCCACAGATACGCAGTATTTT
- | - | TRBJ2-1 | 14 | TRBV5-4 | CASSSQRENNEQFF | TGTGCCAGCAGCTCTCAGAGGGAGAACAATGAGCAGTTCTTC
- | - | TRBJ1-6 | 12 | TRBV12-3/TRBV12-4 | CASSFSRSPLHF | TGTGCCAGCAGTTTTAGTAGATCACCCCTCCACTTT
- | - | TRBJ1-2 | 14 | TRBV15 | CATSARDGNYGYTF | TGTGCCACCAGCGCCCGGGACGGGAACTATGGCTACACCTTC
- | - | TRBJ2-7 | 13 | TRBV25-1 | CASSELGSHEQYF | TGTGCCAGCAGTGAATTAGGGAGTCACGAGCAGTACTTC
- | - | TRBJ1-6 | 15 | TRBV30 | CAWTARGVRNSPLHF | TGTGCCTGGACCGCCCGTGGGGTCAGGAATTCACCCCTCCACTTT
few | - | TRBJ2-5 | 11 | TRBV19 | CASSDQETQYF | TGTGCCAGTAGTGACCAAGAGACCCAGTACTTC
- | - | TRBJ2-5 | 12 | TRBV20-1 | CSARFREETQYF | TGCAGTGCTAGATTTAGGGAAGAGACCCAGTACTTC
- | TRBD2 | TRBJ2-7 | 15 | TRBV28 | CASSETSGISYEQYF | TGTGCCAGCAGTGAGACTAGCGGGATCTCCTACGAGCAGTACTTC
- | TRBD1 | TRBJ1-5 | 17 | TRBV4-1 | CASSQDQGEGAGQPQHF | TGCGCCAGCAGCCAAGATCAGGGGGAAGGTGCGGGTCAGCCCCAGCATTTT
- | TRBD1 | TRBJ1-2 | 15 | TRBV9 | CASSFGQGGNYGYTF | TGTGCCAGCAGCTTCGGACAGGGAGGTAACTATGGCTACACCTTC
- | - | TRBJ2-3 | 15 | TRBV12-3/TRBV12-4 | CASSPRGGVADTQYF | TGTGCCAGCAGCCCCAGGGGGGGGGTCGCAGATACGCAGTATTTT
- | TRBD2 | TRBJ2-1 | 15 | TRBV28 | CASIFSGGSYNEQFF | TGTGCCAGCATCTTTAGCGGGGGCTCCTACAATGAGCAGTTCTTC
- | - | TRBJ2-6 | 16 | TRBV3-1 | CASSQVGSSGANVLTF | TGTGCCAGCAGCCAAGTGGGCTCCTCTGGGGCCAACGTCCTGACTTTC
- | - | TRBJ2-5 | 13 | TRBV2 | CASTRGIVETQYF | TGTGCCAGCACGCGCGGGATAGTAGAGACCCAGTACTTC
- | - | TRBJ1-4 | 14 | TRBV27 | CASRTGGRGEKLFF | TGTGCCAGCAGGACGGGGGGAAGGGGGGAAAAACTGTTTTTT
- | TRBD1 | TRBJ1-4 | 15 | TRBV25-1 | CASSTQGAYNEKLFF | TGTGCCAGCAGTACCCAGGGGGCTTATAATGAAAAACTGTTTTTT
- | TRBD2 | TRBJ2-2 | 16 | TRBV5-1 | CASSLGLAMNTGELFF | TGCGCCAGCAGCCTTGGACTAGCTATGAACACCGGGGAGCTGTTTTTT